The 29 T cell receptor beta chains presented below share a single source sample, sequenced in a study of regulatory T cells in long-lasting Graves disease. Construction of the TCR beta libraries employed iRepertoire HTBI primers in conjunction with Arm-PCR of CDR3 regions. TCRdb reprocessed the multiplex PCR reads via MiXCR and lists one record per CDR3 protein. The sample shows roughly 450,000 distinct CDR3 sequences, around 20% of them seen only once. Specified time point: persistent/refractory GD, antithyroid drugs over 5 years with positive TRAb. The authors made the TCR library using RNA they extracted from PBMCs. Material: peripheral blood mononuclear cells (PBMCs), obtained when the disease was refractory, from a patient treated with antithyroid drugs. Every receptor here comes from a female donor with Graves disease.

V usage is TRBV6-2 or TRBV6-3 and J usage is TRBJ1-4, with D possibly being TRBD1 (5 bases). The germline V gene has CDR1 MNHEY and CDR2 SVGEGT. Trimming left V 8 bases short and J 8 bases short, with 18 bases between. The CDR3 has 14 residues. The DNA of the CDR3 is TGTGCCAGCTCTAGATCCGGCGCAGGGGAAAAACTGTTTTTT. Protein product: CASSRSGAGEKLFF.

The CDR3 spells CASSSGVNYGYTF. The CDR3 nucleotides are TGTGCCAGCAGCTCCGGGGTAAACTATGGCTACACCTTC. This rearrangement joins TRBV7-8 to TRBJ1-2; D uncertain. Trimming took off 4 bases at V and 2 bases at J, with 8 bases between the two ends. This CDR3 contains 13 residues. CDR1 and CDR2 from the germline V gene are SGHVS and FQNEAQ.

This clonotype was detected only a few times. A much more abundant neighbour one base away suggests this may be a read error. The V gene is TRBV2, the J gene TRBJ1-1, with TRBD1 matching over 9 bases. The CDR3 consists of 16 residues. V shed 5 bases and J 6 bases; nucleotides not matched to a gene: 13. The germline V gene encodes CDR1 SNHLY and CDR2 FYNNEI. CDR3 loop: CASSTSGTGFDPEAFF. The DNA of the CDR3 is TGTGCCAGCAGTACCTCCGGGACAGGGTTTGACCCTGAAGCTTTCTTT.

This clonotype appeared many times. The chain links TRBV30 to TRBJ1-1; D unresolved. Trimming took 4 bases from V and 0 from J, leaving 3 bases between them. CDR3 length equals 11 residues. The germline V gene has CDR1 GTSNPN and CDR2 SVGIG (reference sequence). CDR3 sequence reads: CAWKMNTEAFF. The CDR3 DNA reads TGTGCCTGGAAGATGAACACTGAAGCTTTCTTT.

In the case of this clonotype: A single base separates this from a much larger clone, so it may be a read error. The gene calls are TRBV2 and TRBJ2-7, with D unresolved. Trimming left V 0 bases short and J 2 bases short, with 14 bases between. The CDR3 has 16 residues. CDR1 SNHLY and CDR2 FYNNEI come from the germline V gene. The CDR3 loop is CASSEASSELTYEQYF. The DNA for the CDR3 is TGTGCCAGCAGTGAAGCGTCGAGCGAGCTAACCTACGAGCAGTACTTC.

The chain carries TRBV6-5 and TRBJ2-5; D not certain. The CDR3 totals 14 residues. Trimming pared 0 bases from V and 5 bases from J, leaving 10 bases between. Germline V CDR1 and CDR2: MNHEY, SVGAGI. In nucleotides, the CDR3 is TGTGCCAGCAGTTACTCGGGTCTCGGGGAGACCCAGTACTTC. Protein: CASSYSGLGETQYF.

The chain carries TRBV7-8 and TRBJ1-5; 8 nucleotides match TRBD1. This CDR3 has 16 amino acids. The J segment lost 5 bases and the V segment lost 4 bases, leaving 10 bases of the junction unmatched. Germline values: CDR1 SGHVS, CDR2 FQNEAQ. CDR3 nucleotide sequence: TGTGCCAGCAGCTCTTGGACAGGGAAGGGCGATCAGCCCCAGCATTTT. It codes for CASSSWTGKGDQPQHF.

The rearrangement uses TRBV7-3 and TRBJ1-1, with 10 bases fitting TRBD1. This CDR3 has 15 amino acids. Germline V gene data show CDR1 as SGHTA and CDR2 as FQGTGA. V trimming: 3 bases; J trimming: 1 base; junction bases outside the gene matches: 2. CDR3 sequence: CASSLTGGANTEAFF. In DNA form, the CDR3 reads TGTGCCAGCAGCTTGACAGGGGGCGCGAACACTGAAGCTTTCTTT.

The chain uses TRBV29-1 and TRBJ2-2, with 7 nucleotides matching TRBD1. CDR3 length: 12 residues. J lost 7 bases, V lost 6 bases, and 5 bases had no gene match. In germline, CDR1 is SQVTM, CDR2 ANQGSEA. The DNA for the CDR3 is TGCAGCGTCGACAGGGTTGGCGGGGAGCTGTTTTTT. Its protein is CSVDRVGGELFF.

There are a few counts of this clonotype. The chain joins TRBV20-1 to TRBJ1-1; D is perhaps TRBD1 (5 bases). CDR3 length: 12 residues. Germline V gene data show CDR1 as DFQATT and CDR2 as SNEGSKA (reference sequence). Trimming removed 6 bases at V and 8 bases at J, with 16 bases between. The CDR3 is CSAPLFGGEAFF. DNA of the CDR3: TGCAGTGCCCCCTTATTTGGGGGGGAAGCTTTCTTT.

The rearrangement joins TRBV27 to TRBJ2-7; D is perhaps TRBD1 (6 bases). The assigned J gene may be wrong: the sequence end matches TRBJ2-1 better. Germline assignment: CDR1 MNHEY and CDR2 SMNVEV (reference sequence). The CDR3 covers 15 residues. The CDR3 loop is CASSPGLGAWNEQFF. CDR3 nucleotide sequence: TGTGCCAGCAGCCCCGGGTTGGGGGCGTGGAATGAGCAGTTCTTC.

This clonotype was detected many times. The chain employs TRBV9 and TRBJ2-2; D not resolved. The V end was cut by 0 bases, the J end by 3 bases, with 6 bases between. The length of the CDR3 is 14 residues. Germline-derived CDR1 and CDR2 are SGDLS and YYNGEE. The CDR3 DNA follows: TGTGCCAGCAGCGTAGTTACAGACACCGGGGAGCTGTTTTTT. It codes for CASSVVTDTGELFF.

As concerns this clonotype: Possible read error: a much larger clone is one base away. The V call is TRBV6-1, the J call TRBJ2-7; maybe TRBD2 (6 bases). The CDR3 has 14 residues. Germline CDR1 is MNHNS and CDR2 is SASEGT. The CDR3 spells CASSGFGEAYKQYF. The CDR3 DNA reads as TGTGCCAGCAGTGGCTTCGGGGAGGCCTACAAGCAGTACTTC.

This clonotype turned up a few times. This rearrangement joins TRBV5-1 to TRBJ2-2; D is perhaps TRBD1 or TRBD2 (5 bases each). Germline-derived CDR1 and CDR2 are SGHRS and YFSETQ. Trimming pared 1 base from V and 7 bases from J, leaving 20 bases between. This CDR3 region has 17 residues. The CDR3 DNA sequence: TGCGCCAGCAGCTTGTGGGTTCCGGGACGGGGAGTCGGGGAGCTGTTTTTT. This gives the protein CASSLWVPGRGVGELFF. The whole variable domain, remainder taken from reference TRBV5-1 and TRBJ2-2, is KAGVTQTPRYLIKTRGQQVTLSCSPISGHRSVSWYQQTPGQGLQFLFEYFSETQRNKGNFPGRFSGRQFSNSRSEMNVSTLELGDSALYLCASSLWVPGRGVGELFFGEGSRLTVL.

In this sample, this clonotype turned up a few times. The CDR3 DNA reads TGCGCCAGCAGCTTTGTCAGGGGGACTTTCGAGGCCTACGAGCAGTACTTC. Amino acids: CASSFVRGTFEAYEQYF. This chain joins TRBV5-1 and TRBJ2-7; possibly TRBD1 for D (7 bases). V lost 2 bases and J lost 2, with 20 bases in between. CDR1 and CDR2 (germline): SGHRS, YFSETQ. The CDR3 is 17 residues long. The variable domain in full, with the rest retrieved from reference TRBV5-1 and TRBJ2-7, is KAGVTQTPRYLIKTRGQQVTLSCSPISGHRSVSWYQQTPGQGLQFLFEYFSETQRNKGNFPGRFSGRQFSNSRSEMNVSTLELGDSALYLCASSFVRGTFEAYEQYFGPGTRLTVT.

This clonotype has just a few counts. V usage is TRBV7-6 and J usage is TRBJ1-1, with D perhaps TRBD1 (6 bases). The germline V and J ends were trimmed by 5 bases and 6 bases, with 16 bases remaining between them. The CDR3 loop spans 14 amino acids. The germline V gene encodes CDR1 SGHVS and CDR2 FNYEAQ. CDR3 coding DNA: TGTGCCAGCAGCCCAAGCAGGGGTATCTCTGAAGCTTTCTTT. Encoded protein: CASSPSRGISEAFF.

The V call is TRBV12-3 or TRBV12-4, the J call TRBJ1-1; possibly TRBD1 for D (6 bases). V lost 1 base to trimming and J lost 10 bases, with 13 bases between them. The CDR3 spans 13 residues. The CDR3: CASSLEGEGRAFF. The CDR3 DNA reads as TGTGCCAGCAGTTTAGAGGGGGAAGGAAGAGCTTTCTTT.

This clonotype was seen a handful of times. V and J are TRBV28 and TRBJ1-5; no firm D call. This CDR3 contains 12 residues. Per germline, CDR1 MDHEN and CDR2 SYDVKM. V shed 2 bases and J shed 7 bases, with 6 bases lying between them. The CDR3 here is CASSLIWQPQHF. In DNA form, the CDR3 reads TGTGCCAGCAGTTTAATTTGGCAGCCCCAGCATTTT. Supplemented by reference TRBV28 and TRBJ1-5, the full variable domain reads DVKVTQSSRYLVKRTGEKVFLECVQDMDHENMFWYRQDPGLGLRLIYFSYDVKMKEKGDIPEGYSVSREKKERFSLILESASTNQTSMYLCASSLIWQPQHFGDGTRLSIL.

There are many counts of this clonotype. The chain has TRBV6-1 and TRBJ2-5; D remains unclear. This CDR3 has 11 amino acids. The germline V and J ends were trimmed by 5 bases and 5 bases, with 6 bases remaining between them. Germline assignment: CDR1 MNHNS and CDR2 SASEGT. Here the CDR3 DNA reads TGTGCCAGCAGTAGGGTGGAGACCCAGTACTTC. This encodes CASSRVETQYF.

The V and J genes are TRBV7-9 and TRBJ2-7; D possibly corresponds to TRBD1 (7 bases). The germline V gene encodes CDR1 SEHNR and CDR2 FQNEAQ (reference sequence). This CDR3 comprises 14 residues. Deletions cut 3 bases from V and 3 bases from J, with 12 bases between. CDR3 bases: TGTGCCAGCAGCTTTCCAGGGGGGAACTACGAGCAGTACTTC. Its translation is CASSFPGGNYEQYF.

This clonotype was detected a few times. The rearrangement links TRBV29-1 to TRBJ2-7; D is perhaps TRBD2 (6 bases). This CDR3 is 13 amino acids long. Germline lookup yields CDR1 SQVTM and CDR2 ANQGSEA. Trimming pared 0 bases from V and 2 bases from J, leaving 8 bases between. In nucleotides, the CDR3 is TGCAGCGTTGAAGAGCGGGATCCCTACGAGCAGTACTTC. Protein sequence: CSVEERDPYEQYF.

This clonotype was detected a few times. The V call is TRBV20-1, the J call TRBJ2-2, with D uncertain. The germline CDR1 and CDR2 sequences are DFQATT and SNEGSKA (reference sequence). This CDR3 spans 14 amino acids. The V end lost 0 bases, the J end lost 2 bases, and 7 bases lay between the germline ends. The CDR3 protein is CSARDAINTGELFF. The CDR3 region has the DNA TGCAGTGCTAGAGATGCTATAAACACCGGGGAGCTGTTTTTT.

This clonotype was counted only a few times. The chain employs TRBV7-9 and TRBJ2-7; 7 bases agree with TRBD1. Trimming took 2 bases from V and 5 from J; bases not matched to a gene: 6. CDR1 SEHNR and CDR2 FQNEAQ come from the germline V gene (reference sequence). The CDR3 is 14 residues long. The CDR3 region is CASSLNRGLDEQYF. In nucleotides, the CDR3 is TGTGCCAGCAGCTTAAACAGGGGTTTGGACGAGCAGTACTTC.

This clonotype was observed many times. The chain has TRBV7-9 and TRBJ2-2; D possibly corresponds to TRBD1 (6 bases). Germline V gene lookup returns CDR1 SEHNR and CDR2 FQNEAQ (reference sequence). Trimming left V 6 bases short and J 1 base short, with 21 bases between. The CDR3 is 18 amino acids. CDR3 sequence reads: CASSKRSQGPWNTGELFF. The CDR3 nucleotides read TGTGCCAGCAGTAAGCGGTCCCAGGGGCCCTGGAACACCGGGGAGCTGTTTTTT. Looking up the rest from reference TRBV7-9 and TRBJ2-2 gives the full variable domain: DTGVSQNPRHKITKRGQNVTFRCDPISEHNRLYWYRQTLGQGPEFLTYFQNEAQLEKSRLLSDRFSAERPKGSFSTLEIQRTEQGDSAMYLCASSKRSQGPWNTGELFFGEGSRLTVL.

This clonotype was counted at least ten times. The rearrangement joins TRBV2 to TRBJ2-7; 14 nucleotides line up with TRBD2. The CDR3 contains 15 residues. CDR1 is SNHLY, CDR2 FYNNEI, per germline. V trimming: 5 bases; J trimming: 6 bases; junction bases outside the gene matches: 6. For the CDR3, the DNA is TGTGCCAGCAGTTTCAGACTAGCGGGAGGGAGCGAGCAGTACTTC. Protein product: CASSFRLAGGSEQYF.

This clonotype was counted ten times or more. The chain joins TRBV3-1 to TRBJ2-7; 10 bases align to TRBD2. Germline V gives CDR1 LGHDT, CDR2 YNNKEL (reference sequence). The trim removed 3 bases at V and 3 bases at J, leaving 8 bases unmatched. The CDR3 is 16 amino acids. The CDR3 reads CASSHAASGSYYEQYF. The CDR3 DNA reads as TGTGCCAGCAGCCACGCCGCTAGCGGGAGTTACTACGAGCAGTACTTC.

CDR3 bases: TGTGCCAGTAAGAGAGCGGCCCTCCTGGCCGGGGAGCTGTTTTTT. Amino acid sequence: CASKRAALLAGELFF. The V gene is TRBV19, the J gene TRBJ2-2, with a possible D match to TRBD2 (5 bases). The germline CDR1 and CDR2 sequences are LNHDA and SQIVND (reference sequence). Trimming left V 7 bases short and J 6 bases short, with 18 bases between. CDR3 length: 15 amino acids.

This clonotype was picked up many times. The gene calls are TRBV28 and TRBJ2-2; 11 positions match TRBD2. The germline V gene has CDR1 MDHEN and CDR2 SYDVKM. V shed 5 bases and J 7 bases; nucleotides not matched to a gene: 9. The CDR3 totals 16 residues. The CDR3 nucleotides read TGTGCCAGCAGTCCCACGACTAGCGGGACAGGCGGGGAGCTGTTTTTT. Translated: CASSPTTSGTGGELFF.

The sample holds many counts of this clonotype. In DNA, the CDR3 is TGTGCCAGCAGACCCATTTTTCCGGGACTAGCGGGAGTGGAGGGAGAGACCCAGTACTTC. Amino acids: CASRPIFPGLAGVEGETQYF. The V call is TRBV6-1, the J call TRBJ2-5; 14 nucleotides align to TRBD2. CDR3 length: 20 amino acids. The V gene end was trimmed by 6 bases and the J gene end by 4 bases; junction bases not matched to a gene: 19. The germline CDR1 and CDR2 sequences are MNHNS and SASEGT.